Below, 14 T cell receptor beta chains from the same sample are listed, as sequenced in a study of blood T cell repertoires in COVID-19. The data were produced by immunoSEQ multiplex PCR, yet TCRdb's version contains in-frame clones alone and is incomplete. The table records around 180,000 clones, 80% to 90% of them present only once. The sequenced sample was peripheral blood. The receptor set was obtained from a man in his 60s with acute or convalescent COVID-19.

The rearrangement joins TRBV19 to TRBJ2-7, with 10 bases aligning to TRBD1. The V gene end was trimmed by 5 bases and the J gene end by 6 bases; junction bases not matched to a gene: 7. The CDR3 has 14 amino acids. Germline V gene sequence: CDR1 LNHDA, CDR2 SQIVND (reference sequence). The CDR3 loop reads CASSQGQGTGEQYF. As DNA, the CDR3 is TGTGCCAGTAGTCAGGGACAGGGGACTGGCGAGCAGTACTTC.

This chain connects TRBV25-1 to TRBJ2-3; 11 nucleotides line up with TRBD1. The V and J ends lost 2 bases and 3 bases, in that order; junction bases with no gene match: 4. Per the germline V gene, CDR1 is MGHDK and CDR2 is SYGVNS. The length of the CDR3 is 16 residues. CDR3 region: CASSERTGGRTDTQYF. In DNA form, the CDR3 reads TGTGCCAGCAGTGAAAGGACAGGGGGCAGGACAGATACGCAGTATTTT. The entire variable domain, with the rest obtained from reference TRBV25-1 and TRBJ2-3, is as follows: EADIYQTPRYLVIGTGKKITLECSQTMGHDKMYWYQQDPGMELHLIHYSYGVNSTEKGDLSSESTVSRIRTEHFPLTLESARPSHTSQYLCASSERTGGRTDTQYFGPGTRLTVL.

The chain has TRBV5-4 and TRBJ1-1; a weak D match, TRBD1 (5 bases). The CDR3 spans 14 residues. Trimming stripped 4 bases from V and 0 bases from J, with 10 bases between. The germline V gene has CDR1 SGHNT and CDR2 YYREEE (reference sequence). CDR3 residues: CASSTDSMNTEAFF. The CDR3 DNA sequence: TGTGCCAGCAGCACCGACAGCATGAACACTGAAGCTTTCTTT.

The genes are TRBV29-1 and TRBJ1-5, with unresolved D. The CDR3 sequence is 14 residues long. Germline CDR1 is SQVTM and CDR2 is ANQGSEA. V was pared by 4 bases and J by 7 bases, with 17 bases between. CDR3 in DNA: TGCAGCGTTGCTACCGGATCCGGCGGGCAGCCCCAGCATTTT. Its translation: CSVATGSGGQPQHF. The entire variable domain, with the rest obtained from reference TRBV29-1 and TRBJ1-5, is as follows: SAVISQKPSRDICQRGTSLTIQCQVDSQVTMMFWYRQQPGQSLTLIATANQGSEATYESGFVIDKFPISRPNLTFSTLTVSNMSPEDSSIYLCSVATGSGGQPQHFGDGTRLSIL.

This chain joins TRBV12-3 or TRBV12-4 and TRBJ1-2; no reliable D call. This CDR3 comprises 13 residues. V gave up 1 base and J gave up 8 bases, with 11 bases separating them. CDR3 sequence: CASSLGVWEGYTF. CDR3 nucleotide sequence: TGTGCCAGCAGTTTAGGGGTTTGGGAGGGCTACACCTTC.

The J gene is TRBJ1-2, the V gene TRBV9, with 9 positions matching TRBD1. Germline CDR1 is SGDLS and CDR2 is YYNGEE. The V segment lost 4 bases and the J segment 8 bases; nucleotides outside the gene matches: 12. CDR3 length: 15 residues. This chain's CDR3 is CASSLLGQGSLGYTF. CDR3 nucleotides: TGTGCCAGCAGCCTACTGGGACAGGGATCGCTAGGCTACACCTTC.

The DNA of the CDR3 is TGTGCCAGCAGTGAAGAACAGGGACATCAGCCCCAGCATTTT. It specifies CASSEEQGHQPQHF. J is TRBJ1-5 and V is TRBV6-4, with a weak D call TRBD1 (6 bases). The CDR3 runs 14 residues. Germline V gene data show CDR1 as MRHNA and CDR2 as SNTAGT. With 3 bases removed from V and 5 bases from J, the gap between germline ends came to 11 bases.

V usage is TRBV3-1 (or the pseudogene TRBV3-2) and J usage is TRBJ1-5; D is possibly TRBD1 (5 bases). V gave up 8 bases and J gave up 2 bases, with 10 bases separating them. The CDR3 contains 13 residues. Per the germline V gene, CDR1 is LGHDT and CDR2 is YNNKEL (reference sequence). CDR3 coding DNA: TGTGCCAGCTCACAGGTTGGCAATCAGCCCCAGCATTTT. Its translation is CASSQVGNQPQHF.

DNA for the CDR3: TGTGCCAGCTCGCCCTCAGGAGGCGGCGGGAGAATCCACGAGCAGTACTTC. Its translation: CASSPSGGGGRIHEQYF. The chain combines TRBV18 with TRBJ2-7; 7 bases align to TRBD2. The ends lost 6 bases at V and 5 bases at J; junction bases unmatched: 19. CDR1 and CDR2 (germline): KGHSH, LQKENI. The CDR3 loop spans 17 amino acids.

The table lists this clone with a few counts. V and J are TRBV29-1 and TRBJ2-2, with D tentatively TRBD1 (5 bases). The germline V and J ends were trimmed by 4 bases and 5 bases, with 11 bases remaining between them. Germline V lookup: CDR1 SQVTM, CDR2 ANQGSEA. The CDR3 totals 13 residues. The CDR3 DNA follows: TGCAGCGTTGGCAGGGAACTTACCGGGGAGCTGTTTTTT. This gives the protein CSVGRELTGELFF.

CDR3 sequence (DNA): TGTGCCAGCAGCGTAGGGACAGGGTCTTTTGAAAAACTGTTTTTT. It yields the protein CASSVGTGSFEKLFF. The gene calls are TRBV9 and TRBJ1-4; 8 nucleotides line up with TRBD1. The CDR3 has 15 amino acids. V lost 0 bases, J lost 7 bases, and 5 bases stayed unmatched. Germline V gives CDR1 SGDLS, CDR2 YYNGEE.

This clone appeared once. The rearrangement joins TRBV5-1 to TRBJ2-2, with 11 positions matching TRBD2. CDR3 length: 19 residues. V lost 4 bases, J lost 4 bases, and 15 bases stayed unmatched. The germline V gene encodes CDR1 SGHRS and CDR2 YFSETQ. CDR3 protein: CASSPPGVLAGVITGELFF. CDR3 nucleotide sequence: TGCGCCAGCAGCCCCCCAGGGGTACTAGCGGGAGTAATCACCGGGGAGCTGTTTTTT.

The chain combines TRBV12-5 with TRBJ2-1; 7 bases align to TRBD2. Per germline, CDR1 LGHNT and CDR2 FRNRAP. The CDR3 is made up of 13 amino acids. J gave up 7 bases and V 6 bases, and 6 bases lay outside the gene matches. CDR3 residues: CASGLAKGNEQFF. The CDR3 DNA follows: TGTGCTAGTGGACTAGCGAAGGGGAATGAGCAGTTCTTC.

This clone was seen only once. The V call is TRBV18, the J call TRBJ2-1, with D maybe TRBD1 (5 bases). Germline CDR1 reads KGHSH; CDR2 reads LQKENI. V was trimmed by 2 bases and J by 7 bases, leaving 24 bases between them. The CDR3 runs to 18 residues. The CDR3 spells CASSPFSRVGSGPNEQFF. CDR3 bases: TGTGCCAGCTCACCATTCAGCAGGGTAGGCTCGGGTCCAAATGAGCAGTTCTTC.